These 20 T cell receptor beta chains were all obtained from the same sample, sequenced in a study of cytomegalovirus exposure and HLA in healthy donors. The PCR ran on 60 Vbeta and 13 Jbeta primers. Method: immunoSEQ multiplex PCR; TCRdb's copy keeps in-frame clones and lacks some. The repertoire includes about 94,000 clones, 81% of them detected once, and about 9.3% sits in the top ten. Sequences were obtained from PBMCs. Source of these receptors: a human donor in good health.

V is TRBV4-1 and J is TRBJ1-4; D not resolved. The germline V gene has CDR1 MGHRA and CDR2 YSYEKL. CDR3 length equals 16 residues. The V end lost 0 bases, the J end lost 10 bases, and 18 bases lay between the germline ends. The CDR3 DNA follows: TGCGCCAGCAGCCAAGATCGCGGGATATCTACCGGAAAACTGTTTTTT. The encoded protein is CASSQDRGISTGKLFF.

The chain uses TRBV6-1 and TRBJ2-1; 12 positions agree with TRBD2. Germline assignment: CDR1 MNHNS and CDR2 SASEGT. The J segment lost 6 bases and the V segment lost 1 base, leaving 1 base of the junction unmatched. The CDR3 totals 15 residues. The CDR3 DNA sequence: TGTGCCAGCAGTGAAGAACTAGCGGGAGGCAATGAGCAGTTCTTC. Residues: CASSEELAGGNEQFF.

V and J are TRBV9 and TRBJ2-2, with 8 bases that match TRBD2. The CDR3 length is 16 residues. From germline, CDR1 is SGDLS and CDR2 YYNGEE. With 2 bases clipped from V and 2 bases from J, the junction kept 5 bases outside the gene matches. This CDR3 reads CASSVRAGENTGELFF. In DNA form, the CDR3 reads TGTGCCAGCAGCGTCCGAGCGGGAGAAAACACCGGGGAGCTGTTTTTT.

The V gene is TRBV19, the J gene TRBJ2-2; no clear D. V lost 9 bases and J 3 bases, leaving 17 bases between the germline ends. CDR1 and CDR2 from the germline V gene are LNHDA and SQIVND (reference sequence). The length of the CDR3 is 15 residues. This CDR3 reads CARAFTKEDTGELFF. The CDR3 DNA reads as TGTGCCAGGGCCTTCACCAAAGAGGACACCGGGGAGCTGTTTTTT.

CDR3: CASRLSGSSTDTQYF. The CDR3 nucleotides read TGTGCCAGCAGACTTAGCGGGAGCAGCACAGATACGCAGTATTTT. The rearrangement joins TRBV6-5 to TRBJ2-3; 9 bases map to TRBD2. Looked up from germline, CDR1 is MNHEY and CDR2 is SVGAGI. Germline trimming cut 6 bases from V and 0 bases from J; bases unmatched to any gene: 4. CDR3 length equals 15 residues.

The rearrangement links TRBV19 to TRBJ2-1, with D possibly being TRBD1 (6 bases). V was trimmed by 0 bases and J by 15 bases, leaving 18 bases between them. This CDR3 has 14 residues. Germline V gene sequence: CDR1 LNHDA, CDR2 SQIVND (reference sequence). CDR3 bases: TGTGCCAGTAGTATAGATGGGGGCCCGGTCGTTGCGTTCTTC. Encoded protein: CASSIDGGPVVAFF. Looking up the rest from reference TRBV19 and TRBJ2-1 gives the full variable domain: DGGITQSPKYLFRKEGQNVTLSCEQNLNHDAMYWYRQDPGQGLRLIYYSQIVNDFQKGDIAEGYSVSREKKESFPLTVTSAQKNPTAFYLCASSIDGGPVVAFFGPGTRLTVL.

The V and J genes are TRBV7-2 and TRBJ2-1; TRBD1 matches at 7 bases. CDR1 is SGHTA and CDR2 is FQGNSA in the germline V gene. This CDR3 has 14 residues. The trim removed 5 bases at V and 3 bases at J, leaving 4 bases unmatched. The CDR3 loop reads CASSRTGLYNEQFF. Written as DNA, the CDR3 is TGTGCCAGCAGCCGGACAGGACTCTACAATGAGCAGTTCTTC. Full variable domain (remainder filled in from reference TRBV7-2 and TRBJ2-1): GAGVSQSPSNKVTEKGKDVELRCDPISGHTALYWYRQSLGQGLEFLIYFQGNSAPDKSGLPSDRFSAERTGGSVSTLTIQRTQQEDSAVYLCASSRTGLYNEQFFGPGTRLTVL.

The gene calls are TRBV6-1 and TRBJ2-5; 8 bases are a match to TRBD2. V lost 3 bases and J lost 5; bases outside the gene matches: 11. The CDR3 extends over 16 amino acids. CDR1 and CDR2 (germline): MNHNS, SASEGT. CDR3 nucleotide sequence: TGTGCCAGCAGTGAGGGGCTAGCGGGCCCCGGGGAGACCCAGTACTTC. This gives the protein CASSEGLAGPGETQYF.

Only a few counts were recorded for this clone. The gene calls are TRBV4-2 and TRBJ1-5; D is uncertain. V was shortened by 0 bases and J by 7 bases, with 10 bases between the two germline ends. This CDR3 contains 14 residues. CDR1 and CDR2 (germline): LGHNA, YNFKEQ. CDR3 region: CASSQDSGLQPQHF. CDR3 coding DNA: TGTGCCAGCAGCCAAGATTCCGGGTTACAGCCCCAGCATTTT.

This clone was recorded a few times. This sequence joins TRBV2 and TRBJ1-3, with unresolved D. Trimming shortened V by 6 bases and J by 0 bases, and 6 bases separated the two germline ends. Germline CDR1 SNHLY, CDR2 FYNNEI. CDR3 length: 13 amino acids. The CDR3 DNA sequence: TGTGCCAGCAGGAGGGACTCTGGAAACACCATATATTTT. Its protein product is CASRRDSGNTIYF.

The chain uses TRBV9 and TRBJ2-5; 8 nucleotides match TRBD1. The assigned J gene may be wrong: the sequence end matches TRBJ2-7 better. There are 14 residues in the CDR3. Germline-derived CDR1 and CDR2 are SGDLS and YYNGEE. For the CDR3, the DNA is TGTGCCAGCAGCGCAGGGACAGGTCTTTACGAGCAGTACTTC. This sequence encodes CASSAGTGLYEQYF.

The genes are TRBV4-2 and TRBJ1-1; TRBD1 matches at 9 bases. The length of the CDR3 is 19 residues. V gave up 1 base and J gave up 0 bases; unmatched junction bases: 12. Per germline, CDR1 LGHNA and CDR2 YNFKEQ. Written as DNA, the CDR3 is TGTGCCAGCAGCCAAGGTACGCCGGGAACAGGGGGCTTGAACACTGAAGCTTTCTTT. This gives the protein CASSQGTPGTGGLNTEAFF.

This clone was counted a few times. The chain uses TRBV10-1 and TRBJ2-5; 8 positions match TRBD1. Germline CDR1 reads WNHNN; CDR2 reads SYGVQD (reference sequence). CDR3 size: 16 residues. The trim removed 5 bases at V and 3 bases at J, leaving 11 bases unmatched. The chain's CDR3 is CASSHPGQGGKETQYF. CDR3 sequence (DNA): TGCGCCAGCAGTCACCCCGGACAGGGAGGCAAAGAGACCCAGTACTTC.

This chain links TRBV7-8 with TRBJ2-7; the D gene is possibly TRBD1 (5 bases). V was cut by 3 bases and J by 2 bases, with 11 bases left in between. The germline V gene encodes CDR1 SGHVS and CDR2 FQNEAQ. The CDR3 loop spans 14 amino acids. CDR3 amino acids: CASSFGSGPYEQYF. The CDR3 coding sequence is TGTGCCAGCAGCTTTGGATCAGGGCCCTACGAGCAGTACTTC.

The V and J genes are TRBV5-8 and TRBJ2-5, with TRBD2 as a possible D gene (5 bases). The CDR3 has 16 residues. Trimming removed 7 bases at V and 4 bases at J, with 23 bases between. Germline V gives CDR1 SGHTS, CDR2 YDEGEE. The CDR3 region is CASGAETRVTGETQYF. The CDR3 DNA reads TGTGCCAGCGGCGCAGAAACTAGGGTTACGGGAGAGACCCAGTACTTC.

This clone appeared once. J is TRBJ2-2 and V is TRBV7-2; perhaps TRBD1 as D (5 bases). The CDR3 has 13 residues. Germline V CDR1 and CDR2: SGHTA, FQGNSA. V gave up 3 bases and J gave up 6 bases, with 8 bases separating them. The CDR3 region is CASSFQGAGELFF. DNA for the CDR3: TGTGCCAGCAGCTTTCAGGGCGCCGGGGAGCTGTTTTTT.

This clone was picked up one time. The V gene is TRBV15, the J gene TRBJ1-4; D is possibly TRBD1 (6 bases). Germline values: CDR1 LNHNV, CDR2 YYDKDF (reference sequence). The CDR3 runs to 16 residues. The germline V and J ends were trimmed by 0 bases and 2 bases, with 10 bases remaining between them. The CDR3 nucleotides are TGTGCCACCAGCAGAGATGGACAGCTGACTAATGAAAAACTGTTTTTT. It yields the protein CATSRDGQLTNEKLFF.

The chain is built from TRBV7-9 and TRBJ1-5; 12 nucleotides align to TRBD1. The CDR3 runs 17 residues. The J segment lost 2 bases and the V segment lost 1 base, leaving 3 bases of the junction unmatched. Looked up from germline, CDR1 is SEHNR and CDR2 is FQNEAQ (reference sequence). CDR3 DNA sequence: TGTGCCAGCAGCTTAGACGGGGACAGGGGGCGCAATCAGCCCCAGCATTTT. The encoded protein is CASSLDGDRGRNQPQHF.

The CDR3 protein is CASTDYPGVGYGYTF. The CDR3 DNA sequence: TGTGCCAGCACCGACTACCCCGGGGTCGGCTATGGCTACACCTTC. The chain is built from TRBV6-6 and TRBJ1-2; no reliable D call. Trimming took off 7 bases at V and 4 bases at J, with 19 bases between the two ends. The CDR3 totals 15 residues. Germline V lookup: CDR1 MNHNY, CDR2 SVGAGI (reference sequence).

The chain uses TRBV7-2 and TRBJ2-1; 9 bases are a match to TRBD2. V dropped 1 base and J dropped 9; count of bases not matched to a gene: 13. The germline CDR1 and CDR2 sequences are SGHTA and FQGNSA. The CDR3 loop spans 17 amino acids. CDR3 in DNA: TGTGCCAGCAGCTTAGTCCCCCCGGGACTAGCTATGGTTGAGCAGTTCTTC. Translating it yields CASSLVPPGLAMVEQFF.